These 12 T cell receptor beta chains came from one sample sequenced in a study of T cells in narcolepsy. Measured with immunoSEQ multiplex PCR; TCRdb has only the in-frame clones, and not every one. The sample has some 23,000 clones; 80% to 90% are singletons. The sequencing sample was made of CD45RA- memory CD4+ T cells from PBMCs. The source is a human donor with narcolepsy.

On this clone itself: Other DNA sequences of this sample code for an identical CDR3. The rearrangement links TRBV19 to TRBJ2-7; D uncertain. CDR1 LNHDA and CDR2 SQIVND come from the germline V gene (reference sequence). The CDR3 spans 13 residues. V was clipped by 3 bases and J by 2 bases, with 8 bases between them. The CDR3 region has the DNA TGTGCCAGTAGTATTGCAGGTCCCTACGAGCAGTACTTC. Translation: CASSIAGPYEQYF.

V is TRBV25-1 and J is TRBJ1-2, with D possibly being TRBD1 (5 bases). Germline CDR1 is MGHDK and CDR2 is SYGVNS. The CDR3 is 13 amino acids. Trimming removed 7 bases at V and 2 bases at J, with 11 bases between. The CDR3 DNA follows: TGTGCCAGCAATGTCGGGGGAAACTATGGCTACACCTTC. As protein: CASNVGGNYGYTF.

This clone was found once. Here the CDR3 DNA reads TGTGCCAGCAGCTTAGGGGCGGCGGACAATGAGCAGTTCTTC. Protein product: CASSLGAADNEQFF. The genes are TRBV7-9 and TRBJ2-1, with no clear D. The CDR3 extends over 14 amino acids. The germline CDR1 and CDR2 sequences are SEHNR and FQNEAQ (reference sequence). The V end was cut by 1 base, the J end by 5 bases, with 9 bases between.

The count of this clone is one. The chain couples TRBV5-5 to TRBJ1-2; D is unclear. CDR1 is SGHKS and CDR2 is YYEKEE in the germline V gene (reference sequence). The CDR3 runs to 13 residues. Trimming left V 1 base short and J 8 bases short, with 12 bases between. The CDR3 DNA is TGTGCCAGCAGCTTGTCCGGGGTAGGCGGCTACACCTTC. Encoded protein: CASSLSGVGGYTF. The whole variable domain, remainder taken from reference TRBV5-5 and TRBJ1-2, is DAGVTQSPTHLIKTRGQQVTLRCSPISGHKSVSWYQQVLGQGPQFIFQYYEKEERGRGNFPDRFSARQFPNYSSELNVNALLLGDSALYLCASSLSGVGGYTFGSGTRLTVV.

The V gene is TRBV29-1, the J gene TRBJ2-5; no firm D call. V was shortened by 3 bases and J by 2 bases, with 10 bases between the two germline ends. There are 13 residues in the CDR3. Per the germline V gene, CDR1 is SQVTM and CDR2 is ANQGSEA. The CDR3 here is CSVDDAMQETQYF. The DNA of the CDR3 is TGCAGCGTTGACGATGCTATGCAAGAGACCCAGTACTTC.

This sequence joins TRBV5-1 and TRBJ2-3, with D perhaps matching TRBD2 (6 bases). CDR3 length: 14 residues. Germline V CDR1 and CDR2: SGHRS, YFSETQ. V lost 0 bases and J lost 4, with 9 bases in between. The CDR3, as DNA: TGCGCCAGCAGCTTGGGGGGGGACCCAGATACGCAGTATTTT. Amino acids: CASSLGGDPDTQYF.

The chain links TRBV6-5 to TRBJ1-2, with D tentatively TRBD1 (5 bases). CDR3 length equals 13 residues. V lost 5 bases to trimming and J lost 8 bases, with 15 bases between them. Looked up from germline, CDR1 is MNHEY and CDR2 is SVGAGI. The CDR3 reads CASSGAAGEGYTF. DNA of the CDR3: TGTGCCAGCAGTGGAGCCGCGGGGGAGGGCTACACCTTC.

CDR3 DNA: TGTGCCAGCACCCCAAGGGGGCTATACAATGAGCAGTTCTTC. Translating gives CASTPRGLYNEQFF. The V call is TRBV6-1, the J call TRBJ2-1, with 7 bases identical to TRBD1. The CDR3 covers 14 residues. CDR1 MNHNS and CDR2 SASEGT come from the germline V gene. J gave up 4 bases and V 7 bases, and 7 bases lay outside the gene matches.

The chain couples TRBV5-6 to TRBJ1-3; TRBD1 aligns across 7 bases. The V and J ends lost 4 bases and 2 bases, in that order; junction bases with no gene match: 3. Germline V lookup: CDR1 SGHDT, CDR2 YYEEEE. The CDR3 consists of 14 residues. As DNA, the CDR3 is TGTGCCAGCAGCCGGGACAGAACTGGAAACACCATATATTTT. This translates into CASSRDRTGNTIYF.

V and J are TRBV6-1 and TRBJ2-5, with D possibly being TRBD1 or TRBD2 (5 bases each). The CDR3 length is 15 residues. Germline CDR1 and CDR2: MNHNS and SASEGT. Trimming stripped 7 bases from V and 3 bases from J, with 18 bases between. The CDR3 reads CASTLRPGTEETQYF. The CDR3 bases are TGTGCCAGCACCCTTCGGCCAGGGACCGAAGAGACCCAGTACTTC.

The CDR3 DNA reads TGTGCCAGCAGTTCCCAAGGGCGTGGGACTGAAGCTTTCTTT. This encodes CASSSQGRGTEAFF. The V and J genes are TRBV27 and TRBJ1-1; D call uncertain. The CDR3 length is 14 residues. Germline V gene data show CDR1 as MNHEY and CDR2 as SMNVEV (reference sequence). Trimming took 4 bases from V and 5 from J, leaving 14 bases between them.

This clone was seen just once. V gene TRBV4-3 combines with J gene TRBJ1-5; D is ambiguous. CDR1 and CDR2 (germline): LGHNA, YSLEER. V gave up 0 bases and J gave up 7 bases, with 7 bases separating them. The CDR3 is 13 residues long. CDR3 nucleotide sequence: TGCGCCAGCAGCCAAGATTTAACGCAGCCCCAGCATTTT. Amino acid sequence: CASSQDLTQPQHF.